These 32 T cell receptor beta chains originate from one sample sequenced in a study of cytomegalovirus exposure and HLA in healthy donors. The PCR contained 60 Vbeta and 13 Jbeta primers. TCRdb keeps only in-frame clones here, not all; method: immunoSEQ multiplex PCR. Altogether approximately 270,000 clones are present, 75% to 90% being singletons, with the ten largest covering about 0.29%. Sequences were obtained from PBMCs. These receptors all come from a girl aged 2-10 years in good health and CMV-seronegative.

This rearrangement joins TRBV15 to TRBJ1-1, with TRBD1 matching 8 bases. With V trimmed by 3 bases and J by 3 bases, 3 bases remained unmatched. The length of the CDR3 is 14 residues. Germline assignment: CDR1 LNHNV and CDR2 YYDKDF (reference sequence). The CDR3 DNA is TGTGCCACCAGCAGGACAGGGGTCTACACTGAAGCTTTCTTT. Its translation is CATSRTGVYTEAFF.

V is TRBV5-1 and J is TRBJ2-3, with D maybe TRBD1 (6 bases). The CDR3 runs 14 residues. Between the trimmed V and J ends, which lost 0 bases and 4 bases, there was a span of 9 bases. The V gene's germline CDR1 is SGHRS and CDR2 YFSETQ. CDR3 sequence reads: CASSLGWGPDTQYF. DNA for the CDR3: TGCGCCAGCAGCTTGGGCTGGGGGCCAGATACGCAGTATTTT.

The gene calls are TRBV10-3 and TRBJ1-1, with 8 positions matching TRBD1. The CDR3 consists of 14 residues. With 4 bases clipped from V and 1 base from J, the junction kept 2 bases outside the gene matches. Germline CDR1 ENHRY, CDR2 SYGVKD. The CDR3 reads CAISVDRGNTEAFF. In nucleotides, the CDR3 is TGTGCCATCAGTGTAGACAGGGGGAACACTGAAGCTTTCTTT.

The chain employs TRBV10-2 and TRBJ2-1; a weak D match, TRBD2 (6 bases). This CDR3 has 13 amino acids. Germline assignment: CDR1 WSHSY and CDR2 SAAADI. V shed 0 bases and J shed 9 bases, with 9 bases lying between them. The chain's CDR3 is CASSESGRLEQFF. The CDR3 bases are TGCGCCAGCAGTGAGTCGGGGAGGCTTGAGCAGTTCTTC.

CDR3 sequence reads: CAWSRLVSSGNTIYF. The CDR3 DNA reads TGTGCCTGGAGTCGCTTGGTCAGCTCTGGAAACACCATATATTTT. This chain uses TRBV30 with TRBJ1-3; D is unresolved. Germline V lookup: CDR1 GTSNPN, CDR2 SVGIG (reference sequence). The CDR3 has 15 residues. Trimming took off 2 bases at V and 0 bases at J, with 11 bases between the two ends.

This clone was counted a few times. The chain joins TRBV7-9 to TRBJ1-5; 8 bases align to TRBD1. Germline CDR1 and CDR2: SEHNR and FQNEAQ (reference sequence). The junction had 2 bases not matched to a gene; V was cut back by 6 bases and J by 4 bases. There are 13 residues in the CDR3. CDR3 residues: CASSRQGNQPQHF. The CDR3 nucleotides are TGTGCCAGCAGTCGACAGGGGAATCAGCCCCAGCATTTT. Complete variable domain (other parts from reference TRBV7-9 and TRBJ1-5): DTGVSQNPRHKITKRGQNVTFRCDPISEHNRLYWYRQTLGQGPEFLTYFQNEAQLEKSRLLSDRFSAERPKGSFSTLEIQRTEQGDSAMYLCASSRQGNQPQHFGDGTRLSIL.

J is TRBJ2-1 and V is TRBV4-1; 8 nucleotides line up with TRBD1. In germline, CDR1 is MGHRA, CDR2 YSYEKL. The CDR3 is made up of 16 amino acids. V was pared by 4 bases and J by 10 bases, with 15 bases of the junction left unmatched. The CDR3 sequence is CASSLLSLRGLREQFF. The CDR3 DNA is TGCGCCAGCAGCCTCCTATCACTCAGGGGGCTCAGGGAGCAGTTCTTC.

The chain carries TRBV6-5 and TRBJ2-7; 10 bases agree with TRBD2. The CDR3 totals 16 residues. V lost 2 bases and J lost 2; bases outside the gene matches: 6. Germline CDR1 reads MNHEY; CDR2 reads SVGAGI. Here the CDR3 reads CASSYPRTSGTYEQYF. CDR3 nucleotides: TGTGCCAGCAGTTACCCTAGGACTAGCGGCACCTACGAGCAGTACTTC.

The chain employs TRBV18 and TRBJ1-1; D ambiguous. CDR1 and CDR2 (germline): KGHSH, LQKENI. The CDR3 is 13 amino acids. V lost 4 bases and J lost 4, with 10 bases in between. Written as DNA, the CDR3 is TGTGCCAGCTCACAAGGGAGTGCCACTGAAGCTTTCTTT. It specifies CASSQGSATEAFF.

This sequence joins TRBV2 and TRBJ2-5, with 12 positions matching TRBD2. The CDR3 extends over 18 amino acids. V lost 7 bases and J lost 3; bases outside the gene matches: 15. Germline V gene sequence: CDR1 SNHLY, CDR2 FYNNEI. CDR3: CASILGLAGGPRKETQYF. The CDR3 region has the DNA TGTGCCAGCATCTTGGGGCTAGCGGGAGGGCCAAGGAAAGAGACCCAGTACTTC.

This clone is a singleton in its sample. V usage is TRBV28 and J usage is TRBJ1-5, with 7 bases fitting TRBD1. Germline V gene data show CDR1 as MDHEN and CDR2 as SYDVKM. V shed 2 bases and J 1 base; nucleotides not matched to a gene: 5. The CDR3 is made up of 16 amino acids. CDR3 loop: CASSLPDRASNQPQHF. The CDR3 DNA reads TGTGCCAGCAGTTTACCAGACAGGGCCAGCAATCAGCCCCAGCATTTT.

Details on this clone: Other nucleotide sequences from this sample produce the same CDR3. This chain joins TRBV19 and TRBJ2-5; 12 bases fit TRBD2. This CDR3 comprises 15 residues. Germline trimming cut 9 bases from V and 4 bases from J; bases unmatched to any gene: 9. Per germline, CDR1 LNHDA and CDR2 SQIVND (reference sequence). The CDR3 here is CASLGLAGGRETQYF. As DNA, the CDR3 is TGTGCCAGCTTAGGGCTAGCGGGGGGGAGAGAGACCCAGTACTTC.

The DNA of the CDR3 is TGTGCCAGTAGTCCTCGGACGGGGATAAGTAATGAAAAACTGTTTTTT. Its protein is CASSPRTGISNEKLFF. The rearrangement joins TRBV19 to TRBJ1-4; D is undetermined. V lost 5 bases and J 4 bases, leaving 17 bases between the germline ends. The CDR3 runs to 16 residues. Germline V CDR1 and CDR2: LNHDA, SQIVND (reference sequence).

The CDR3 DNA reads as TGTGCCAGCAGTTTATGGACCCGGGACAGGGTAGCATCCTACAATGAGCAGTTCTTC. This codes for CASSLWTRDRVASYNEQFF. The chain carries TRBV27 and TRBJ2-1; 9 nucleotides align to TRBD1. Germline values: CDR1 MNHEY, CDR2 SMNVEV (reference sequence). The J segment lost 1 base and the V segment lost 1 base, leaving 11 bases of the junction unmatched. The CDR3 has 19 residues.

This clone was seen once. The CDR3 region has the DNA TGTGCCAGCAGCCTCCCCAGGGCGGGGGCACGCACAGATACGCAGTATTTT. Its translation: CASSLPRAGARTDTQYF. The genes are TRBV2 and TRBJ2-3; weak D call: TRBD2 (7 bases). The CDR3 has 17 residues. Looked up from germline, CDR1 is SNHLY and CDR2 is FYNNEI. Trimming took 6 bases from V and 1 from J, leaving 20 bases between them.

V is TRBV20-1 and J is TRBJ2-1; D remains unclear. The CDR3 consists of 11 residues. Germline CDR1 is DFQATT and CDR2 is SNEGSKA (reference sequence). V was trimmed by 3 bases and J by 8 bases, leaving 8 bases between them. This chain's CDR3 is CSASRFDEQFF. The DNA of the CDR3 is TGCAGTGCTAGCCGGTTCGATGAGCAGTTCTTC.

The CDR3 loop reads CASSLEWPRNEQYF. DNA for the CDR3: TGTGCCAGCAGCTTGGAGTGGCCGCGGAACGAGCAGTACTTC. The V gene is TRBV5-6, the J gene TRBJ2-7; unclear D gene. The CDR3 loop spans 14 amino acids. CDR1 and CDR2 (germline): SGHDT, YYEEEE. Trimming took 0 bases from V and 5 from J, leaving 12 bases between them.

The chain links TRBV7-8 to TRBJ2-7; D is possibly TRBD2 (7 bases). The CDR3 runs to 15 residues. Germline values: CDR1 SGHVS, CDR2 FQNEAQ. Trimming shortened V by 5 bases and J by 4 bases, and 18 bases separated the two germline ends. The chain's CDR3 is CASSVGGGSGYEQYF. Here the CDR3 DNA reads TGTGCCAGCAGCGTAGGGGGGGGGAGTGGGTACGAGCAGTACTTC.

The chain recombines TRBV2 with TRBJ2-5; D is unclear. Matching the DNA end better, TRBJ2-7 makes the J call doubtful. The CDR3 has 14 residues. Germline lookup yields CDR1 SNHLY and CDR2 FYNNEI. The CDR3 sequence is CASSFGLFSYEQYF. CDR3 bases: TGTGCCAGCAGTTTCGGTCTCTTCTCCTACGAGCAGTACTTC.

This chain joins TRBV29-1 and TRBJ2-5, with D uncertain. V was clipped by 4 bases and J by 5 bases, with 14 bases between them. The germline V gene encodes CDR1 SQVTM and CDR2 ANQGSEA. The CDR3 runs to 13 residues. CDR3 sequence: CSVAPTGSETQYF. CDR3 DNA sequence: TGCAGCGTTGCTCCGACTGGTTCGGAGACCCAGTACTTC.

CDR3 DNA: TGTGCCAGCAGCCAAGGAGGGGGGGGGCAGAACACTGAAGCTTTCTTT. It yields the protein CASSQGGGGQNTEAFF. J is TRBJ1-1 and V is TRBV4-2, with D possibly being TRBD1 (6 bases). Germline CDR1 and CDR2: LGHNA and YNFKEQ. Trimming removed 1 base from V and 1 base from J, with 13 bases in between. CDR3 length: 16 amino acids.

The genes are TRBV5-1 and TRBJ1-1; TRBD1 aligns across 11 bases. This CDR3 spans 17 amino acids. V gave up 1 base and J gave up 3 bases; unmatched junction bases: 8. CDR1 and CDR2 from the germline V gene are SGHRS and YFSETQ. The CDR3 DNA sequence: TGCGCCAGCAGCTTGTTGGACAGGGGGCAGGTGTACACTGAAGCTTTCTTT. This codes for CASSLLDRGQVYTEAFF.

The chain is built from TRBV4-1 and TRBJ2-1; possible D gene TRBD2, 5 bases. V was cut by 0 bases and J by 4 bases, with 13 bases left in between. Looked up from germline, CDR1 is MGHRA and CDR2 is YSYEKL. The CDR3 extends over 16 amino acids. The DNA of the CDR3 is TGCGCCAGCAGCCAAGACTCCAGCGGTATATACAATGAGCAGTTCTTC. Protein sequence: CASSQDSSGIYNEQFF.

This chain uses TRBV6-1 with TRBJ2-2, with TRBD1 as a possible D gene (6 bases). The germline V gene has CDR1 MNHNS and CDR2 SASEGT. CDR3 length: 12 amino acids. Trimming took 6 bases from V and 11 from J, leaving 13 bases between them. Here the CDR3 DNA reads TGTGCCAGCAGGGAATGGGGGCTAGAGCTGTTTTTT. Protein sequence: CASREWGLELFF.

The chain joins TRBV2 to TRBJ2-7, with 11 nucleotides matching TRBD2. Germline V gives CDR1 SNHLY, CDR2 FYNNEI. V was clipped by 6 bases and J by 7 bases; unmatched bases: 14. This CDR3 has 16 amino acids. CDR3 coding DNA: TGTGCCAGCAGGGATATACTAGCGGGAGACACGGGGGAGCAGTACTTC. Amino acid sequence: CASRDILAGDTGEQYF.

The J gene is TRBJ2-1, the V gene TRBV11-2; a weak D match, TRBD2 (5 bases). V was clipped by 0 bases and J by 6 bases, with 12 bases between them. The CDR3 is 15 amino acids. Looked up from germline, CDR1 is SGHAT and CDR2 is FQNNGV. The CDR3 loop reads CASSLEQLVGNEQFF. The CDR3 DNA is TGTGCCAGCAGCTTAGAACAACTAGTAGGCAATGAGCAGTTCTTC. The entire variable domain, with the rest obtained from reference TRBV11-2 and TRBJ2-1, is as follows: EAGVAQSPRYKIIEKRQSVAFWCNPISGHATLYWYQQILGQGPKLLIQFQNNGVVDDSQLPKDRFSAERLKGVDSTLKIQPAKLEDSAVYLCASSLEQLVGNEQFFGPGTRLTVL.

This rearrangement joins TRBV7-4 to TRBJ1-1, with 9 bases identical to TRBD1. V was clipped by 5 bases and J by 0 bases; unmatched bases: 7. There are 16 residues in the CDR3. Per the germline V gene, CDR1 is SGHVT and CDR2 is SQSDAQ. The CDR3 nucleotides are TGTGCCAGCAGCAATACCCACAGGGGGCTGAACACTGAAGCTTTCTTT. This translates into CASSNTHRGLNTEAFF.

V gene TRBV28 combines with J gene TRBJ1-2; 12 nucleotides match TRBD1. There are 14 residues in the CDR3. The J segment lost 8 bases and the V segment lost 7 bases, leaving 8 bases of the junction unmatched. Germline V gives CDR1 MDHEN, CDR2 SYDVKM. The DNA of the CDR3 is TGTGCCAGCACCCCGGGACAGGGGGCCGGGGGCTACACCTTC. It specifies CASTPGQGAGGYTF.

The V and J genes are TRBV27 and TRBJ2-2; no clear D. Trimming took 1 base from V and 4 from J, leaving 13 bases between them. CDR1 is MNHEY and CDR2 is SMNVEV in the germline V gene (reference sequence). This CDR3 has 16 residues. For the CDR3, the DNA is TGTGCCAGCAGTTTATTTGGGTTGGCGGTCACCGGGGAGCTGTTTTTT. Protein: CASSLFGLAVTGELFF.

The chain combines TRBV6-5 with TRBJ1-4; 9 bases match TRBD1. This CDR3 is built from 15 residues. The V gene's germline CDR1 is MNHEY and CDR2 SVGAGI. V was pared by 7 bases and J by 8 bases, with 11 bases of the junction left unmatched. The DNA of the CDR3 is TGTGCCAGCACCACCCCGGGACAGGGTTTCGAAAAACTGTTTTTT. As protein: CASTTPGQGFEKLFF.

The J gene is TRBJ2-1, the V gene TRBV7-3; 13 bases map to TRBD2. This CDR3 is built from 17 residues. Germline trimming cut 5 bases from V and 5 bases from J; bases unmatched to any gene: 9. The germline V gene has CDR1 SGHTA and CDR2 FQGTGA. CDR3 nucleotides: TGTGCCAGCAGCCCTCTAATAGGGACTAGCGGGAACAATGAGCAGTTCTTC. Translation gives CASSPLIGTSGNNEQFF.

This chain uses TRBV6-5 with TRBJ2-1; D not certain. This CDR3 spans 14 amino acids. Per germline, CDR1 MNHEY and CDR2 SVGAGI. V lost 11 bases and J lost 10, with 24 bases in between. The CDR3 region is CASQTGLLAREQFF. In nucleotides, the CDR3 is TGTGCCTCTCAAACCGGCCTCTTAGCTCGGGAGCAGTTCTTC.